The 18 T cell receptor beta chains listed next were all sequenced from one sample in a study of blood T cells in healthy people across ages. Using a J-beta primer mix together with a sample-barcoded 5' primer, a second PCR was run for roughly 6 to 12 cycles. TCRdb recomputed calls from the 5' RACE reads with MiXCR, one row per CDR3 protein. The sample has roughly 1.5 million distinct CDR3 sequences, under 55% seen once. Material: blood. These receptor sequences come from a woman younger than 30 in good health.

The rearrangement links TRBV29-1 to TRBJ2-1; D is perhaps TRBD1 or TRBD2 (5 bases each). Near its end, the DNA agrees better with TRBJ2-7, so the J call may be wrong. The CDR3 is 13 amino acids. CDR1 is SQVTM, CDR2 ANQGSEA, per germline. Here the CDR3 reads CSVRRDPYNEQYF. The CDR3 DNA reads TGCAGCGTTCGCAGGGACCCCTACAATGAGCAGTACTTC.

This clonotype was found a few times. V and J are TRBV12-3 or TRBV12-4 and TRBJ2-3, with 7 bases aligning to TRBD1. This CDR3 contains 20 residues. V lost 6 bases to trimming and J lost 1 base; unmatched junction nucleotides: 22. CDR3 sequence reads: CASRRDPPVDRLPGTDTQYF. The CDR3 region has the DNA TGTGCCAGCAGACGAGACCCGCCCGTGGACAGGCTACCCGGCACAGATACGCAGTATTTT.

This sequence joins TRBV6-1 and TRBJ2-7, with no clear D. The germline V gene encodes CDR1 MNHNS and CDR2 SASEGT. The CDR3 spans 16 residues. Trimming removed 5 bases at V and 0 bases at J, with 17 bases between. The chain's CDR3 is CASSPYSLVTSYEQYF. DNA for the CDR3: TGTGCCAGCAGTCCTTACTCGCTGGTTACCTCCTACGAGCAGTACTTC.

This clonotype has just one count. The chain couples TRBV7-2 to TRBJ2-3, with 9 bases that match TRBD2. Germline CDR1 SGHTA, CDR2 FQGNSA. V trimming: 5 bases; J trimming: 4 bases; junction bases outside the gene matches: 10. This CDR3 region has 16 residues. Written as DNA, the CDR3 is TGTGCCAGCAGCGTACTAGCGGGCCAGAAACCAGATACGCAGTATTTT. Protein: CASSVLAGQKPDTQYF. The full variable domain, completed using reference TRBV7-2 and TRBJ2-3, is GAGVSQSPSNKVTEKGKDVELRCDPISGHTALYWYRQSLGQGLEFLIYFQGNSAPDKSGLPSDRFSAERTGGSVSTLTIQRTQQEDSAVYLCASSVLAGQKPDTQYFGPGTRLTVL.

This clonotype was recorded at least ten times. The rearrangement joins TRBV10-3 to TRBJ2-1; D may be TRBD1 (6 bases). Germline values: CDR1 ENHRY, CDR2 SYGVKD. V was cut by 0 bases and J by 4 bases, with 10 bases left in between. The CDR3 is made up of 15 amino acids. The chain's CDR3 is CAISESWDKYNEQFF. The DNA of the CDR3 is TGTGCCATCAGTGAGTCTTGGGACAAATACAATGAGCAGTTCTTC.

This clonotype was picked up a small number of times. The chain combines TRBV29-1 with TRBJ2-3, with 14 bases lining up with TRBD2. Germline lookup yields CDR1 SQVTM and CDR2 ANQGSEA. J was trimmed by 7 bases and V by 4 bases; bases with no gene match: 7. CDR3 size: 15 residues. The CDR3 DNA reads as TGCAGCGTTGGTATGACTAGCGGGGGGGGGCATACGCAGTATTTT. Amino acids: CSVGMTSGGGHTQYF.

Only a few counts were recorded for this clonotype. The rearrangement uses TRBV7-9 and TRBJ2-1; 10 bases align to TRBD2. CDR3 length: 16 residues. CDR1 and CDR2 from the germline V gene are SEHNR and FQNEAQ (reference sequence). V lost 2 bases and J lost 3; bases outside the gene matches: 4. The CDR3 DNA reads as TGTGCCAGCAGCTTATTAAGCGGGAGGGTCTACAATGAGCAGTTCTTC. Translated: CASSLLSGRVYNEQFF.

The CDR3 DNA follows: TGTGCCAGCCGGGCTAGCGGGAGAGAGCAGTTCTTC. It specifies CASRASGREQFF. J is TRBJ2-1 and V is TRBV6-2 or TRBV6-3, with 10 bases identical to TRBD2. V lost 8 bases to trimming and J lost 10 bases; unmatched junction nucleotides: 5. Germline values: CDR1 MNHEY, CDR2 SVGEGT. There are 12 residues in the CDR3.

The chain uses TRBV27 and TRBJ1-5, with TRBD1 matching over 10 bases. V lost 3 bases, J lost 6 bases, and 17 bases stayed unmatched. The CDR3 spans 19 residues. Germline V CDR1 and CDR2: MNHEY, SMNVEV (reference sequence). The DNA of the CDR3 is TGTGCCAGCAGTTTCTCGGGACAGGGGTTTTCACGGACAGGTCAGCCCCAGCATTTT. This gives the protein CASSFSGQGFSRTGQPQHF.

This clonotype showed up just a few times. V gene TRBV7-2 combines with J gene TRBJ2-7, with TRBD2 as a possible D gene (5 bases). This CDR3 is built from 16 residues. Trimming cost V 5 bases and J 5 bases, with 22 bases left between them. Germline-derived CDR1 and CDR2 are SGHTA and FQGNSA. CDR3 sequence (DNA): TGTGCCAGCAGCCCCGGGGTTATCCAAGGTGGCGACGAGCAGTACTTC. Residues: CASSPGVIQGGDEQYF. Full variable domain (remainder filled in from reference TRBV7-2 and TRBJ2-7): GAGVSQSPSNKVTEKGKDVELRCDPISGHTALYWYRQSLGQGLEFLIYFQGNSAPDKSGLPSDRFSAERTGGSVSTLTIQRTQQEDSAVYLCASSPGVIQGGDEQYFGPGTRLTVT.

CDR3 residues: CSAKGSSGRTDTQYF. As DNA, the CDR3 is TGCAGTGCCAAGGGATCTAGCGGACGCACAGATACGCAGTATTTT. This rearrangement joins TRBV20-1 to TRBJ2-3; TRBD2 matches at 7 bases. The CDR3 loop spans 15 amino acids. V gave up 6 bases and J gave up 1 base; unmatched junction bases: 10. The germline gives CDR1 DFQATT, CDR2 SNEGSKA (reference sequence).

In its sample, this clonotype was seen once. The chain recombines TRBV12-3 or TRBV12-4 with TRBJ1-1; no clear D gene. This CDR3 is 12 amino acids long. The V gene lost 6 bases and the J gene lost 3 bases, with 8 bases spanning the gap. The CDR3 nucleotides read TGTGCCAGCAGCCCCAGCCACACTGAAGCTTTCTTT. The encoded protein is CASSPSHTEAFF.

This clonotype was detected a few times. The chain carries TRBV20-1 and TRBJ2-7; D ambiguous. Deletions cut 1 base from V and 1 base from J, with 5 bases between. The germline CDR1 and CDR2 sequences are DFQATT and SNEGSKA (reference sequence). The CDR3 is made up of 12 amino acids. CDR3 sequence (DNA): TGCAGTGCTAGAGTGTTTTCCTACGAGCAGTACTTC. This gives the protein CSARVFSYEQYF.

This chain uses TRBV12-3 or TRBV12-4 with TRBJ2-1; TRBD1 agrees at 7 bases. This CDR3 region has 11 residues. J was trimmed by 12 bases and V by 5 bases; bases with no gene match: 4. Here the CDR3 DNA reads TGTGCCAGCAGTCACCCAGGGGGGCAGTTCTTC. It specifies CASSHPGGQFF.

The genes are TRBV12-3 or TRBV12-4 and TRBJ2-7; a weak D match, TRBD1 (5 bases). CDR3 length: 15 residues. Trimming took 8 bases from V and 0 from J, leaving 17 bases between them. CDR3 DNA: TGTGCCAGCGCCGTGGGGCAAACAAGCTCCTACGAGCAGTACTTC. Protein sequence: CASAVGQTSSYEQYF.

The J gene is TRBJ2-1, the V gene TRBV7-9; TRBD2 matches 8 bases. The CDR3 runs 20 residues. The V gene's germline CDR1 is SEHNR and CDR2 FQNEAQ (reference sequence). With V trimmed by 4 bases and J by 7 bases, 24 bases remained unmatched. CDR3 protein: CASSSTLSGAGTSLGNEQFF. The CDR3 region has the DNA TGTGCCAGCAGCTCTACCCTCAGTGGTGCCGGGACTAGTCTTGGTAATGAGCAGTTCTTC.

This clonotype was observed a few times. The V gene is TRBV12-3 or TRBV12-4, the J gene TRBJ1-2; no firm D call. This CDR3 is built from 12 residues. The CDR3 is CATSRGSYGYTF. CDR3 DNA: TGTGCAACAAGTAGAGGAAGCTATGGCTACACCTTC.

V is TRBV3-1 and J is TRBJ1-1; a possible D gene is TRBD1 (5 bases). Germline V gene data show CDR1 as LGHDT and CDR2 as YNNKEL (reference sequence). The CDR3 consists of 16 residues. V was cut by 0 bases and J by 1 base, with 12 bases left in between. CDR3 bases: TGTGCCAGCAGCCAAGATTGGCCAGGGCCGAACACTGAAGCTTTCTTT. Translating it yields CASSQDWPGPNTEAFF.